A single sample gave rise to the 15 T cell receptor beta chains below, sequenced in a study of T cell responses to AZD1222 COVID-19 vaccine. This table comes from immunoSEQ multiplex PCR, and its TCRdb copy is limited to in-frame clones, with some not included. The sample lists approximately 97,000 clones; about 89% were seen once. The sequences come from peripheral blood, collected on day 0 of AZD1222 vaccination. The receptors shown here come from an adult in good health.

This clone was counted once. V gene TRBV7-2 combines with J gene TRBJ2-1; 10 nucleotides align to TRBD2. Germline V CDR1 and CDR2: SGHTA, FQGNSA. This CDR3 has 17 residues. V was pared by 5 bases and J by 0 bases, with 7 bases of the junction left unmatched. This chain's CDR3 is CASSPVSGGVSYNEQFF. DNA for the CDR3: TGTGCCAGCAGCCCGGTGAGCGGGGGGGTCTCCTACAATGAGCAGTTCTTC.

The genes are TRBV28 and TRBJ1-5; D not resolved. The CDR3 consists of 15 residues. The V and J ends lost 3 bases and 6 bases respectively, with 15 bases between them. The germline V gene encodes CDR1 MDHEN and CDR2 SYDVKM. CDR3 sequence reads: CASSFGSSMVQPQHF. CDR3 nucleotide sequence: TGTGCCAGCAGTTTCGGGAGCTCTATGGTTCAGCCCCAGCATTTT.

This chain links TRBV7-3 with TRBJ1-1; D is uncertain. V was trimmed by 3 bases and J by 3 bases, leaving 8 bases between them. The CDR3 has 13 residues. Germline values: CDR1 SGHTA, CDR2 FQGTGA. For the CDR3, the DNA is TGTGCCAGCAGCTTCTCCCGGGACACTGAAGCTTTCTTT. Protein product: CASSFSRDTEAFF. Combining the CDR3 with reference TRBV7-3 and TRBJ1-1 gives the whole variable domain GAGVSQTPSNKVTEKGKYVELRCDPISGHTALYWYRQSLGQGPEFLIYFQGTGAADDSGLPNDRFFAVRPEGSVSTLKIQRTERGDSAVYLCASSFSRDTEAFFGQGTRLTVV.

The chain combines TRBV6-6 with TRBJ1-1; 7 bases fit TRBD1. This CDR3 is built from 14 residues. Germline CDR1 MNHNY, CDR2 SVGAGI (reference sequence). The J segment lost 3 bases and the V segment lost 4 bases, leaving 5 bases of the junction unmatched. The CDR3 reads CASSSLQGYTEAFF. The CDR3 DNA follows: TGTGCCAGCAGTTCGTTACAGGGGTACACTGAAGCTTTCTTT.

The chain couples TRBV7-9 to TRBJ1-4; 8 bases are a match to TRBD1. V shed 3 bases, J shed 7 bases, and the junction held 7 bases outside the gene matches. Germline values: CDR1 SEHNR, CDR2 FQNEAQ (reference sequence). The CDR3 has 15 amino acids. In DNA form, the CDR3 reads TGTGCCAGCAGCTTCGACACAGGGGGAAGTGAAAAACTGTTTTTT. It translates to CASSFDTGGSEKLFF.

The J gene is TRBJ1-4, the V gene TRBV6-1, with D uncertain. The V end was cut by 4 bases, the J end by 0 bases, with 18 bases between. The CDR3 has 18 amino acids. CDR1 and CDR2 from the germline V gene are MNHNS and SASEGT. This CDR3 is CASSARRTLPSTNEKLFF. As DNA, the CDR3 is TGTGCCAGCAGTGCCAGGCGGACCCTCCCCTCAACTAATGAAAAACTGTTTTTT.

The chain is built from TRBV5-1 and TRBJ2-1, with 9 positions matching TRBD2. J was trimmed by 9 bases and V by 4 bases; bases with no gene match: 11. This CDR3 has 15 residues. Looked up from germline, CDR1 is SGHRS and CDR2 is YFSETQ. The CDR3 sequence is CASSPPAGGGGEQFF. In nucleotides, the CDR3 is TGCGCCAGCAGCCCCCCAGCGGGGGGCGGCGGTGAGCAGTTCTTC.

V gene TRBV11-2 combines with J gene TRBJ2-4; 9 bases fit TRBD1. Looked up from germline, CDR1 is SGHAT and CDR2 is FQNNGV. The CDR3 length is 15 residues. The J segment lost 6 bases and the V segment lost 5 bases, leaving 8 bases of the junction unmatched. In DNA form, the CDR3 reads TGTGCCAGCAGCGTACAGGGGGCTGGGAGAAACATTCAGTACTTC. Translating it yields CASSVQGAGRNIQYF.

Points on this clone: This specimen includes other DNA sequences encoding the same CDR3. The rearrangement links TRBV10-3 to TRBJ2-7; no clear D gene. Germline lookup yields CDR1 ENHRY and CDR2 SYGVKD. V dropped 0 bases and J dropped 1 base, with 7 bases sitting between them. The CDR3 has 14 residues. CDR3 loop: CAISESATSYEQYF. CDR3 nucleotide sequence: TGTGCCATCAGTGAGTCAGCGACTTCCTACGAGCAGTACTTC.

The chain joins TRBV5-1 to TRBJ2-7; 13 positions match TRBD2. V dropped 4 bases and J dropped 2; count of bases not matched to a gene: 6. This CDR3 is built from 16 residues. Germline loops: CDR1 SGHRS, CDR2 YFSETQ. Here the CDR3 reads CASSPQGLAGTYEQYF. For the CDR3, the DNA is TGCGCCAGCAGCCCGCAGGGACTAGCGGGAACCTACGAGCAGTACTTC.

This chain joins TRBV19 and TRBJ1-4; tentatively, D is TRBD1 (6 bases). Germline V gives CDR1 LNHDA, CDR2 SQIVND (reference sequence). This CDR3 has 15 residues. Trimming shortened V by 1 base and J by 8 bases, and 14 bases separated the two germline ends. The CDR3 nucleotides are TGTGCCAGTAGTATAGGACGGGGGCCACGAGAAAAACTGTTTTTT. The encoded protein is CASSIGRGPREKLFF.

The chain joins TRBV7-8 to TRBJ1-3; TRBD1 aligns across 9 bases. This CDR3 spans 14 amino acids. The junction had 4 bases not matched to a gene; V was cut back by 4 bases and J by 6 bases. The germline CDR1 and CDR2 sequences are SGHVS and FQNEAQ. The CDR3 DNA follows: TGTGCCAGCAGCTCTGGGACAGGGCAAAACACCATATATTTT. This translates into CASSSGTGQNTIYF.

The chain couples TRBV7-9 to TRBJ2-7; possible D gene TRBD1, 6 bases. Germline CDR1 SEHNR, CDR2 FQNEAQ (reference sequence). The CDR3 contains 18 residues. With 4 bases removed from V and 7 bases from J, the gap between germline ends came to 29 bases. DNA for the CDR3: TGTGCCAGCAGCTCCTCTACGCCAGCACTCGACAGGCCTAGGGAGCAGTACTTC. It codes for CASSSSTPALDRPREQYF. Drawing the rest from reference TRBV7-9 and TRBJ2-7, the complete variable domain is DTGVSQNPRHKITKRGQNVTFRCDPISEHNRLYWYRQTLGQGPEFLTYFQNEAQLEKSRLLSDRFSAERPKGSFSTLEIQRTEQGDSAMYLCASSSSTPALDRPREQYFGPGTRLTVT.

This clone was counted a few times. The CDR3 reads CATSRDRQSNQPQHF. Here the CDR3 DNA reads TGTGCCACCAGCAGAGATCGGCAGAGCAATCAGCCCCAGCATTTT. The chain carries TRBV15 and TRBJ1-5; D not certain. This CDR3 is built from 15 residues. V gave up 0 bases and J gave up 1 base, with 7 bases separating them. CDR1 LNHNV and CDR2 YYDKDF come from the germline V gene (reference sequence). The whole variable domain, remainder taken from reference TRBV15 and TRBJ1-5, is DAMVIQNPRYQVTQFGKPVTLSCSQTLNHNVMYWYQQKSSQAPKLLFHYYDKDFNNEADTPDNFQSRRPNTSFCFLDIRSPGLGDTAMYLCATSRDRQSNQPQHFGDGTRLSIL.

The DNA for the CDR3 is TGTGCCACCAGTGACCCACCGGACCGGGACTCCAATCAGCCCCAGCATTTT. Amino acid sequence: CATSDPPDRDSNQPQHF. The rearrangement uses TRBV24-1 and TRBJ1-5; possible D gene TRBD1, 5 bases. The germline gives CDR1 KGHDR, CDR2 SFDVKD. This CDR3 spans 17 amino acids. V lost 4 bases and J lost 3, with 18 bases in between.